This TCR beta chain was found in a study of blood T cell repertoires in COVID-19. Study in general: Researchers got acute and convalescent COVID-19 samples from the United States, Italy and Spain.

This clone turned up a few times. The CDR3 contains 13 residues. Trimming stripped 4 bases from V and 2 bases from J, with 8 bases between. Germline V gene data show CDR1 as LGHDT and CDR2 as YNNKEL (reference sequence). Clones were read by immunoSEQ multiplex PCR, and TCRdb kept only the in-frame ones, dropping some. The table has fewer than 350,000 clones, about nine tenths seen once. The receptor was derived from a man aged 35 to 55 with active or convalescent COVID-19. The chain joins TRBV3-1 (or the pseudogene TRBV3-2) to TRBJ1-2; no clear D gene. The sequenced sample consisted of peripheral blood. The CDR3 sequence: CASSRSQNYGYTF. The CDR3 DNA is TGTGCCAGCAGCCGGTCGCAGAACTATGGCTACACCTTC.